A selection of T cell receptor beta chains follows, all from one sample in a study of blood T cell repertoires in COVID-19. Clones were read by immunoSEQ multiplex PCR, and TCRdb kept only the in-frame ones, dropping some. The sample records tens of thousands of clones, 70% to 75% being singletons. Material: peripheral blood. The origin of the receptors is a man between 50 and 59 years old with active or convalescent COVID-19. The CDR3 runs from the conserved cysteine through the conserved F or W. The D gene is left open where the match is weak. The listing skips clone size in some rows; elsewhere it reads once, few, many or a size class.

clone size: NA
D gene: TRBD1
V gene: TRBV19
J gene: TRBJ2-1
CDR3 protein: CAVTGQGARGEQFF
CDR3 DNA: TGTGCCGTCACGGGGCAGGGGGCTCGGGGTGAGCAGTTCTTC

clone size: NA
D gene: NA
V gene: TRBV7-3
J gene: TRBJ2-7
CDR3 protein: CASSPREGSYEQYF
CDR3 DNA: TGTGCCAGCAGCCCCCGGGAAGGTTCCTACGAGCAGTACTTC

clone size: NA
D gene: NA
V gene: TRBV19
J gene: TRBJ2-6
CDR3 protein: CASSPPSGSGANVLTF
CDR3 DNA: TGTGCCAGTAGTCCTCCTTCGGGGTCTGGGGCCAACGTCCTGACTTTC

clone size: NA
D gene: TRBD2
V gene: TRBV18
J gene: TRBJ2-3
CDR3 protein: CASSPQGRGLTDTQYF
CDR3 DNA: TGTGCCAGCTCACCACAGGGGAGGGGACTCACAGATACGCAGTATTTT

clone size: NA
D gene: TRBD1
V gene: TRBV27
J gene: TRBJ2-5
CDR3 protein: CASSISGTVEETQYF
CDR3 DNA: TGTGCCAGCAGTATTTCCGGGACAGTTGAAGAGACCCAGTACTTC

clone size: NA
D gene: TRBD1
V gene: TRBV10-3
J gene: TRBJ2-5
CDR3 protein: CAITSGQASQETQYF
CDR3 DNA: TGTGCCATCACCTCGGGACAGGCGAGCCAAGAGACCCAGTACTTC

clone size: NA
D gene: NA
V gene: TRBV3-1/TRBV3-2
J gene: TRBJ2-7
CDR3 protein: CASSQVRSSYEQYF
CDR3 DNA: TGTGCCAGCAGCCAAGTAAGGAGCTCCTACGAGCAGTACTTC

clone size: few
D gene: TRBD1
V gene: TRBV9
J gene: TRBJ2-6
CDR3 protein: CASSARQGSSGANVLTF
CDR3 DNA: TGTGCCAGCAGCGCCCGACAGGGAAGCTCTGGGGCCAACGTCCTGACTTTC

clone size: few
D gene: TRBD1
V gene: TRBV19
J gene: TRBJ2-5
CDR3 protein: CASSITGDQETQYF
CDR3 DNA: TGTGCCAGTAGTATAACAGGGGACCAAGAGACCCAGTACTTC

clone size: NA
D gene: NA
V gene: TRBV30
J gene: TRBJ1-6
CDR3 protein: CAWSTGGASYNSPLHF
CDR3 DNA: TGTGCCTGGAGTACGGGGGGCGCCTCCTATAATTCACCCCTCCACTTT

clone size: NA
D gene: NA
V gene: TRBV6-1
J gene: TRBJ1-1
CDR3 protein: CASSERGSRGPNTEAFF
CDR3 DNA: TGTGCCAGCAGTGAAAGGGGGAGCAGGGGCCCGAACACTGAAGCTTTCTTT

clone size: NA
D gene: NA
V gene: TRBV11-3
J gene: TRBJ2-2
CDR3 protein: CASSLGQGQHTGELFF
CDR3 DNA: TGTGCCAGCAGCTTAGGGCAAGGACAGCACACCGGGGAGCTGTTTTTT

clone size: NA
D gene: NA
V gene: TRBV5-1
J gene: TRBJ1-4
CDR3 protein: CASSPAQGREKLFF
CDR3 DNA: TGCGCCAGCAGCCCCGCTCAGGGTAGGGAAAAACTGTTTTTT

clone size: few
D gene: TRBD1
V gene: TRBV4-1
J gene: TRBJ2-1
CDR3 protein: CASSPGGRQGSNEQFF
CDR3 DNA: TGCGCCAGCAGCCCCGGGGGTCGACAGGGGTCTAATGAGCAGTTCTTC

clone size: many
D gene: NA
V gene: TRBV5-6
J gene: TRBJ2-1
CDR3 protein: CASSLRGTTYNEQFF
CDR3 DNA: TGTGCCAGCAGCTTGCGGGGGACCACCTACAATGAGCAGTTCTTC